This T cell receptor (beta chain) originates from a study of blood T cell repertoires in COVID-19. About the study: Acute and convalescent COVID-19 specimens originated in the United States, Italy and Spain. From T cells, B-cell-depleted T cells, or PBMCs came the material, which was cDNA or gDNA.

Profiling relied on immunoSEQ multiplex PCR, and the TCRdb table lists in-frame clones only, not all of them. This table holds about 330,000 clones, around 90% found once. V lost 2 bases, J lost 6 bases, and 2 bases stayed unmatched. This CDR3 comprises 14 residues. The V gene's germline CDR1 is SGHTA and CDR2 FQGTGA. Source material: PBMCs or T cells enriched from blood (not recorded which). The V and J genes are TRBV7-3 and TRBJ2-1, with 9 nucleotides matching TRBD2. The receptor comes from a woman in her thirties who had recovered from COVID-19. The CDR3 DNA reads TGTGCCAGCAGCTTAGCGGGAGGGATCAATGAGCAGTTCTTC. It is translated as CASSLAGGINEQFF.